The rows below give T cell receptor beta chains drawn from one sample of a study of T cell responses to AZD1222 COVID-19 vaccine. Here immunoSEQ multiplex PCR was the method, and the copy in TCRdb shows in-frame clones only, minus some. The data hold about 86,000 clones, with about nine tenths observed a single time. The source was peripheral blood, collected 28 days after the second AZD1222 dose. The receptors stem from an adult who received the AZD1222 COVID-19 vaccine. Both conserved end residues are part of each CDR3. A D gene is named only where the DNA matches it firmly. Some rows mark clone size as missing; the rest say once, few, many or name a class of expanded clone.

j_call d_call v_call clone_size cdr3_length cdr3_nt cdr3_aa
TRBJ2-2 - TRBV7-8 once 14 TGTGCCAGCAAGAGGGGAACGAACACCGGGGAGCTGTTTTTT CASKRGTNTGELFF
TRBJ1-3 TRBD1 TRBV6-5 few 15 TGTGCCAGCAGTCTGACAGGGCTTAATGGAAACACCATATATTTT CASSLTGLNGNTIYF
TRBJ2-5 - TRBV5-6 - 13 TGTGCCAGCAGCTTGGGCATCCAAGAGACCCAGTACTTC CASSLGIQETQYF
TRBJ1-6 TRBD1 TRBV15 - 15 TGTGCCACCAGCTCTAGGACAGGGAGCCATTCACCCCTCCACTTT CATSSRTGSHSPLHF
TRBJ2-2 - TRBV2 - 16 TGTGCCAGCATGGGAGTGGGCAAACGGAACACCGGGGAGCTGTTTTTT CASMGVGKRNTGELFF
TRBJ1-3 - TRBV9 - 12 TGTGCCAGCAGTAGATCCGGAAACACCATATATTTT CASSRSGNTIYF
TRBJ2-2 TRBD1 TRBV7-3 - 17 TGTGCCAGCAGCTTAATTATGGGACAGGGTATCACCGGGGAGCTGTTTTTT CASSLIMGQGITGELFF
TRBJ1-1 TRBD1 TRBV5-4 - 15 TGTGCCAGCAGCTCTCCGGGACAGGGGAACACTGAAGCTTTCTTT CASSSPGQGNTEAFF
TRBJ2-5 - TRBV18 - 15 TGTGCCAGCTCCCCTACCAGTGAGTTCTTCCAGGGCCAGTACTTC CASSPTSEFFQGQYF
TRBJ2-1 TRBD2 TRBV9 - 15 TGTGCCAGCAGCCCCCTCGCGGGGGCCTACAATGAGCAGTTCTTC CASSPLAGAYNEQFF
TRBJ2-5 - TRBV2 - 15 TGTGCCAGCAGTGCTTGGGACGTAGGTCAAGAGACCCAGTACTTC CASSAWDVGQETQYF
TRBJ1-1 - TRBV6-6 - 16 TGTGCCAGCAGTTACCCAATAAACCTTTTTAACACTGAAGCTTTCTTT CASSYPINLFNTEAFF
TRBJ2-2 - TRBV7-3 few 18 TGTGCCAGCAGCTTATCAATGTGGGGCAGCGCGAACACCGGGGAGCTGTTTTTT CASSLSMWGSANTGELFF
TRBJ1-2 - TRBV2 - 15 TGTGCCAGCAGTGTGGGACAATCAGCTAACTATGGCTACACCTTC CASSVGQSANYGYTF
TRBJ1-6 - TRBV7-3 few 13 TGTGCCAGCAGCTTAGACAGCCCGTCACCCCTCCACTTT CASSLDSPSPLHF